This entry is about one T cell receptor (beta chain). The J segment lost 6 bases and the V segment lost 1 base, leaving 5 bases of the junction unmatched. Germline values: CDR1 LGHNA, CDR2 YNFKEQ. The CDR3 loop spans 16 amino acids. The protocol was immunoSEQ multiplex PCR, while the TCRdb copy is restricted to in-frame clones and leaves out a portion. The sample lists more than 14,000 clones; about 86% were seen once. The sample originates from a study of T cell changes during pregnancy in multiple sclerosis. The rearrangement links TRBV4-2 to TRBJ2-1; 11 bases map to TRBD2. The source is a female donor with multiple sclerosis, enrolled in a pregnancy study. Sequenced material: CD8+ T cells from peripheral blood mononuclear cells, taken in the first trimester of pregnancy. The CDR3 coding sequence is TGTGCCAGCAGCCAAGGATGGACTAGCGGGCCCAATGAGCAGTTCTTC. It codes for CASSQGWTSGPNEQFF.